This T cell receptor (beta chain) was documented in a study of T cell repertoires in cytomegalovirus infection. Via MiXCR, TCRdb re-called the reads, giving one row per CDR3 protein. The table shows some 150,000 distinct CDR3 sequences, with about 6.1% occurring only once. This clonotype was seen at least ten times. Its antigen is currently unknown. The V gene lost 4 bases and the J gene lost 4 bases, with 11 bases spanning the gap. The germline V gene has CDR1 DFQATT and CDR2 SNEGSKA (reference sequence). This CDR3 is 14 amino acids long. Study outcomes and limitations: Clonotypes of TCR beta that were HLA-C-restricted and CMV-specific dominated the ex vivo response. CMV carriers having the relevant HLA were flagged by cumulative public TCR beta family frequency.

The rearrangement uses TRBV20-1 and TRBJ2-6; D gene ambiguous. The sample taken for sequencing was PBMCs. The receptor was isolated from a human donor in good health (CMV status not recorded). Some clones in this sample may be carry-over from other donors' samples. The CDR3 protein is CSAILRLGANVLTF. CDR3 coding DNA: TGCAGTGCTATACTGAGGCTGGGGGCCAACGTCCTGACTTTC.